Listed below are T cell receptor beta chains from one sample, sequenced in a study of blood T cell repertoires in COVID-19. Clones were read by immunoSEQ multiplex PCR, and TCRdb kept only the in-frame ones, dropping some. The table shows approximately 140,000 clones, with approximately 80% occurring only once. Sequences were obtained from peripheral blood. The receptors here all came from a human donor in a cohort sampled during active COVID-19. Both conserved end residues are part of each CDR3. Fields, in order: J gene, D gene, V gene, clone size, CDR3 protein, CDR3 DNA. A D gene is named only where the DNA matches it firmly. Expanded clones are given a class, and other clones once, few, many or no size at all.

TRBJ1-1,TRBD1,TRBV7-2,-,CASSFRTGGKSTEAFF,TGTGCCAGCAGCTTCCGGACAGGGGGAAAGAGCACTGAAGCTTTCTTT
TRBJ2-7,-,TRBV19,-,CASAQGFWNEQYF,TGTGCCAGTGCACAGGGATTTTGGAACGAGCAGTACTTC
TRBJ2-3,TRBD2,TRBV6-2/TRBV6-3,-,CASSFEASGGRADTQYF,TGTGCCAGCAGTTTTGAGGCTAGCGGGGGACGCGCAGATACGCAGTATTTT
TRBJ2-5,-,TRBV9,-,CASSVSSAFQETQYF,TGTGCCAGCAGCGTATCTAGCGCCTTCCAAGAGACCCAGTACTTC
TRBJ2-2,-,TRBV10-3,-,CAIKGWDTGELFF,TGTGCCATCAAGGGGTGGGACACCGGGGAGCTGTTTTTT
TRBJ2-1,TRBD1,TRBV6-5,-,CATTDRDPPHGEQFF,TGTGCCACGACCGACAGGGACCCTCCTCACGGTGAGCAGTTCTTC
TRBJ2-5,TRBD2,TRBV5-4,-,CASRPSGGQETQYF,TGTGCCAGCAGACCTAGCGGGGGGCAAGAGACCCAGTACTTC
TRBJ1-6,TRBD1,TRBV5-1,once,CASRTGDNSPLHF,TGCGCCAGCAGAACAGGGGATAATTCACCCCTCCACTTT
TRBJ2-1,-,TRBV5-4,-,CASSWEGGPREQFF,TGTGCCAGCAGCTGGGAGGGGGGGCCACGAGAGCAGTTCTTC
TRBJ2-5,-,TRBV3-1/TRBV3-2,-,CASSQDQGSVETQYF,TGTGCCAGCAGCCAAGATCAAGGGAGCGTAGAGACCCAGTACTTC
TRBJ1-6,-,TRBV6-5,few,CASKLTDNSPLHF,TGTGCCAGCAAACTAACTGATAATTCACCCCTCCACTTT
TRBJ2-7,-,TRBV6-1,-,CASSEAGRNEQYF,TGTGCCAGCAGTGAAGCGGGGCGGAACGAGCAGTACTTC
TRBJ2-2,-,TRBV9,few,CASSALSGGGELFF,TGTGCCAGCAGCGCATTATCGGGTGGCGGGGAGCTGTTTTTT
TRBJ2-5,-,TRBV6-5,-,CASRKQGVWQETQYF,TGTGCCAGCAGAAAACAGGGTGTTTGGCAAGAGACCCAGTACTTC
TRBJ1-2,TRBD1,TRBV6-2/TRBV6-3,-,CASSSRQGATDGYTF,TGTGCCAGCAGTTCGAGACAGGGGGCGACGGATGGCTACACCTTC
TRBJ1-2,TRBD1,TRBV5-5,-,CASSLQGQGDYGYTF,TGTGCCAGCAGCTTGCAAGGGCAGGGGGACTATGGCTACACCTTC
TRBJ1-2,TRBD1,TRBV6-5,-,CASSLTGINYGYTF,TGTGCCAGCAGCCTGACAGGGATTAACTATGGCTACACCTTC
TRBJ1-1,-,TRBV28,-,CASSFLQWNTEAFF,TGTGCCAGCAGTTTCTTACAGTGGAACACTGAAGCTTTCTTT
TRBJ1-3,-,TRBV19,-,CASSIVSGENTIYF,TGTGCCAGTAGTATCGTTTCGGGTGAAAACACCATATATTTT
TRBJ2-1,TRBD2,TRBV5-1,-,CASSLSLSGGAWSYNEQFF,TGCGCCAGCAGCCTCAGCCTTAGCGGGGGGGCCTGGTCCTACAATGAGCAGTTCTTC
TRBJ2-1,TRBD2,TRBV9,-,CASSVGGGSNEQFF,TGTGCCAGCAGCGTAGGGGGAGGGAGCAATGAGCAGTTCTTC
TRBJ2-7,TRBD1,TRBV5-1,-,CASSGTGDEQYF,TGCGCCAGCAGCGGAACAGGGGACGAGCAGTACTTC
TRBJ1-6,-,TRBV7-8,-,CASSLGTRGDLHF,TGTGCCAGCAGCTTAGGGACCCGGGGAGATCTCCACTTT
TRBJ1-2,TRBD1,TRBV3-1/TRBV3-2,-,CASSQDWAGGYGYTF,TGTGCCAGCAGCCAAGATTGGGCAGGGGGTTATGGCTACACCTTC
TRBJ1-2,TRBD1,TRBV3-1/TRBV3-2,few,CASHKTGGGRYTF,TGTGCCAGTCATAAGACAGGGGGCGGTCGCTACACCTTC
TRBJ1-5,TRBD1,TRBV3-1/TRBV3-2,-,CASSRATGDQPQHF,TGTGCCAGCAGCCGCGCCACAGGGGATCAGCCCCAGCATTTT
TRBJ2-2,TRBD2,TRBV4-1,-,CASSLIPSGRSTGELFF,TGCGCCAGCAGCCTTATTCCTAGCGGGCGGAGCACCGGGGAGCTGTTTTTT
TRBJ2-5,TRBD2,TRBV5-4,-,CASSVSGGGRETQYF,TGTGCCAGCAGCGTAAGCGGGGGGGGTAGAGAGACCCAGTACTTC
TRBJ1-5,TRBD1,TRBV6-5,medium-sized,CASSFTGDQPQHF,TGTGCCAGCAGTTTTACAGGGGATCAGCCCCAGCATTTT
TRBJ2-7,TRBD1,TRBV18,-,CASSPLSGQGASTSSEQYF,TGTGCCAGCTCACCACTATCGGGACAGGGGGCCTCGACCTCCAGCGAGCAGTACTTC
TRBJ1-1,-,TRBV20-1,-,CSAGRPEAFF,TGCAGTGCAGGGAGACCTGAAGCTTTCTTT
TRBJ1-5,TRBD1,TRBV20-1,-,CSASQGAQPQHF,TGCAGTGCGAGTCAGGGGGCTCAGCCCCAGCATTTT
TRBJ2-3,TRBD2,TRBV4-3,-,CASSQWGSGGALLDTQYF,TGCGCCAGCAGCCAGTGGGGGAGCGGGGGGGCCCTATTGGATACGCAGTATTTT
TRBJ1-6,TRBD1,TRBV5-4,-,CASSEGGQPGNSPLHF,TGTGCCAGCAGCGAGGGGGGACAGCCGGGGAATTCACCCCTCCACTTT
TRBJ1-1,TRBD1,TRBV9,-,CASSGRDRTISTEAFF,TGTGCCAGCAGCGGCCGGGACAGGACAATTTCCACTGAAGCTTTCTTT
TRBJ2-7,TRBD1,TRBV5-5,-,CASSAGGLEQYF,TGTGCCAGCAGCGCAGGGGGTCTTGAGCAGTACTTC
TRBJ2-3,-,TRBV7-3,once,CASSLGGPADTQYF,TGTGCCAGCAGCTTAGGAGGGCCCGCAGATACGCAGTATTTT
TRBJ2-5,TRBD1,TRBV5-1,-,CASSSTGWTETQYF,TGCGCCAGCAGCTCGACAGGGTGGACGGAGACCCAGTACTTC
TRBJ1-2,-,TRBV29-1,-,CSLTRESGYTF,TGCAGCCTGACTCGAGAATCGGGCTACACCTTC
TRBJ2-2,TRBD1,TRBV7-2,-,CASRGTGLTGELFF,TGTGCCAGCAGGGGGACAGGGTTGACCGGGGAGCTGTTTTTT
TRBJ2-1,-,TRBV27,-,CASTSWAGVNNEQFF,TGTGCCAGCACCTCCTGGGCAGGGGTGAACAATGAGCAGTTCTTC